The rows below give T cell receptor beta chains drawn from one sample of a study of CD8+CD57+ T cells in acquired aplastic anemia. TCRdb re-called the reads through MiXCR, storing one row per CDR3 protein. The repertoire holds roughly 180,000 distinct CDR3 sequences, around 66% seen once, with 46% in the top ten. Source material: sorted CD4+, CD8+, or CD8+CD57+ T cells (not recorded which) from PBMCs. These receptors originate from a human donor with severe aplastic anemia or a healthy control (not recorded which). Each CDR3 is given with its conserved first and last residue. D genes are given only for firm matches. Size tells how often a clone was seen (once, few, many) or the class of an expanded clone, and some rows leave it out.

j_call v_call clone_size d_call cdr3_nt cdr3_aa
TRBJ2-6 TRBV19 many TRBD2 TGTGCCAGTAGTATGGCTAGCGGGGGGGCCGAGGCCAACGTCCTGACTTTC CASSMASGGAEANVLTF
TRBJ1-2 TRBV20-1 NA TRBD1 TGCAGTGCTTACACCGGGACAGGGGGCTATGGCTACACCTTC CSAYTGTGGYGYTF
TRBJ2-7 TRBV10-3 few TRBD2 TGTGCCATCAGTGAGTCTGCAGCGGGAGGGCCCTACGAGCAGTACTTC CAISESAAGGPYEQYF
TRBJ1-2 TRBV29-1 NA NA TGCAGCGTGGCCGACGGGGCCTGGGGCTATGGCTACACCTTC CSVADGAWGYGYTF
TRBJ2-7 TRBV7-9 once NA TGTGCCAGCAGCCAAGAGGTGGGGGGAGCTAGCTACGAGCAGTACTTC CASSQEVGGASYEQYF
TRBJ1-1 TRBV7-6 NA NA TGTGCCAGCAGCTTAACCGCCGGGACACTGAACACTGAAGCTTTCTTT CASSLTAGTLNTEAFF
TRBJ1-6 TRBV10-3 NA NA TGTGCCGTACTCTTGGGCTCCTATAATTCACCCCTCCACTTT CAVLLGSYNSPLHF
TRBJ2-4 TRBV20-1 NA NA TGCAGTGCTAGAGATCCGGGTCTTTGGATTCAGTACTTC CSARDPGLWIQYF
TRBJ2-1 TRBV6-5 NA NA TGTGCCAGCAGTTACTCGAGTCTAGCCCCCGGTTACAATGAGCAGTTCTTC CASSYSSLAPGYNEQFF
TRBJ1-5 TRBV6-1 few TRBD1 TGTGCCAGCAGCCAGGGGGGGACAGGGTTGAGCAATGAGCCCCAGCATTTT CASSQGGTGLSNEPQHF
TRBJ2-7 TRBV25-1 NA NA TGTGCCAGCAGCCAAGATCTGGGAGGGGGGGGCTACGAGCAGTACTTC CASSQDLGGGGYEQYF
TRBJ1-1 TRBV7-9 many NA TGTGCCAGCAGCTTATTGGTGAGCACTGAAGCTTTCTTT CASSLLVSTEAFF
TRBJ2-5 TRBV7-6 many TRBD1 TGTGCCAGCAGAAAAGACAGGGGAGAGGAGACCCAGTACTTC CASRKDRGEETQYF